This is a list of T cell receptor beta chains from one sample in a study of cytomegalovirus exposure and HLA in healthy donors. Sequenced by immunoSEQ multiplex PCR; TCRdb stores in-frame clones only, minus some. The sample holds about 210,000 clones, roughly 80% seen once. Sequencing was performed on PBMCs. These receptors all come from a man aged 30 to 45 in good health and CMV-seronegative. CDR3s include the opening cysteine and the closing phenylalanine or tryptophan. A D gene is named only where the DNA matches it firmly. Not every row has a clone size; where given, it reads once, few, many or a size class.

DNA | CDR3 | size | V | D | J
TGTGCCAGCAGCTTAGTGACGGCGGGGGGGCCGGGTAGTGAGTTCTTC | CASSLVTAGGPGSEFF | NA | TRBV7-2 | TRBD2 | TRBJ2-1
TGTGCCATCAGTGATCAGGGGGCGAACGGCTACACCTTC | CAISDQGANGYTF | NA | TRBV10-3 | TRBD1 | TRBJ1-2
TGCGCCAGCAGCTTGGAGGGGAGCAATCAGCCCCAGCATTTT | CASSLEGSNQPQHF | NA | TRBV5-1 | NA | TRBJ1-5
TGTGCCAGCAGCTTCCTCCGGGACAGGGACCAACAAGCTTTCTTT | CASSFLRDRDQQAFF | NA | TRBV5-6 | TRBD1 | TRBJ1-1
TGTGCCAGCAGCTTAGTAGCGGGGGGATGGACCGGGGAGCTGTTTTTT | CASSLVAGGWTGELFF | NA | TRBV7-2 | TRBD2 | TRBJ2-2
TGTGCCAGCAGCTTGTCTCGGACAGCAGCGAATTCACCCCTCCACTTT | CASSLSRTAANSPLHF | NA | TRBV5-8 | NA | TRBJ1-6
TGTGCCAGCAGTGGGGGCAGGGGGCTAGGTGGTGAGACCCAGTACTTC | CASSGGRGLGGETQYF | NA | TRBV2 | TRBD1 | TRBJ2-5
TGTGCCAGCAGTCCGCCAGGGGGTTTCTCTGGAAACACCATATATTTT | CASSPPGGFSGNTIYF | NA | TRBV6-6 | TRBD1 | TRBJ1-3
TGTGCCAGCAGTGGTGCCCGGAGGTTTGAAGCTTTCTTT | CASSGARRFEAFF | few | TRBV6-1 | NA | TRBJ1-1
TGTGCCAGCAGACCGGTGGGGGGGAACACAGATACGCAGTATTTT | CASRPVGGNTDTQYF | NA | TRBV5-5 | TRBD2 | TRBJ2-3
TGTGCCAGTAGTAACGACAGGGGACCACCCCTCCACTTT | CASSNDRGPPLHF | NA | TRBV19 | TRBD1 | TRBJ1-6
TGTGCCAGCAGATCTCGGGAAAGAACCGGGGAGCTGTTTTTT | CASRSRERTGELFF | NA | TRBV5-6 | NA | TRBJ2-2
TGCGCCAGCAGCCAAGCGGCGACGGGGAACACTGAAGCTTTCTTT | CASSQAATGNTEAFF | NA | TRBV4-1 | NA | TRBJ1-1
TGTGCCAGCAGCTCCCGGGTCCAGTCCTACGAGCAGTACTTC | CASSSRVQSYEQYF | NA | TRBV11-2 | NA | TRBJ2-7
TGTGCCAGCAGCCCCAACCCGGGCTATGGCTACACCTTC | CASSPNPGYGYTF | NA | TRBV7-3 | NA | TRBJ1-2
TGCGCCAGCAGTGAGTCGGACAGGATGTACGAGCAGTACTTC | CASSESDRMYEQYF | few | TRBV10-1 | TRBD1 | TRBJ2-7
TGTGCCAGCAGCCCCGAAGGGGCACACACTGAAGCTTTCTTT | CASSPEGAHTEAFF | NA | TRBV7-3 | NA | TRBJ1-1
TGTGCCAGCAGCGTAGAAGCCGACTACGAGCAGTACTTC | CASSVEADYEQYF | NA | TRBV9 | NA | TRBJ2-7
TGTGCCAGTTCCGGGACAGGGGGCTACAATGAGCAGTTCTTC | CASSGTGGYNEQFF | few | TRBV19 | TRBD1 | TRBJ2-1
TGCGCCAGCAGTATTGAGAAAAACTCCTACGAGCAGTACTTC | CASSIEKNSYEQYF | NA | TRBV5-1 | NA | TRBJ2-7
TGTGCCAGCAGCTTAGTGGCAGGGGATTTTATTGAGCAGTTCTTC | CASSLVAGDFIEQFF | NA | TRBV7-9 | NA | TRBJ2-1
TGTGCCAGCTCACGGGAGGCGAACACTGAAGCTTTCTTT | CASSREANTEAFF | NA | TRBV18 | NA | TRBJ1-1
TGTGCCAGCAGCCAAGATCAAGGGAGCTCTGGAAACACCATATATTTT | CASSQDQGSSGNTIYF | NA | TRBV4-2 | NA | TRBJ1-3